The text below deals with one T cell receptor (beta chain). The data originate from a study of cytomegalovirus exposure and HLA in healthy donors. 13 Jbeta primers and 60 Vbeta primers were used for the PCR. Clones were sequenced by immunoSEQ multiplex PCR, and TCRdb holds only the in-frame ones, with some missing. The repertoire table contains about 48,000 clones. Germline V CDR1 and CDR2: LNHNV, YYDKDF (reference sequence). The V end was cut by 3 bases, the J end by 2 bases, with 14 bases between. The CDR3 spans 15 residues. Sequences were obtained from PBMCs. The clonotype originates from a woman between 40 and 50 years old in good health and CMV-seronegative. This chain connects TRBV15 to TRBJ2-7, with a possible D match to TRBD1 (5 bases). CDR3 in DNA: TGTGCCACCAGCAGGGCTCACACAGGTACCTACGAGCAGTACTTC. It encodes CATSRAHTGTYEQYF. Full variable domain (missing parts from reference TRBV15 and TRBJ2-7): DAMVIQNPRYQVTQFGKPVTLSCSQTLNHNVMYWYQQKSSQAPKLLFHYYDKDFNNEADTPDNFQSRRPNTSFCFLDIRSPGLGDTAMYLCATSRAHTGTYEQYFGPGTRLTVT.